The following is a TCR beta chain sequence with its context. Its antigen is not identified. These data originate in a study of T-cell memory formation after mild COVID-19. The V end was cut by 0 bases, the J end by 3 bases, with 15 bases between. Germline assignment: CDR1 SGHDT and CDR2 YYEEEE. This CDR3 has 16 amino acids. Constant-segment primers were used for 5'RACE, and the resulting TCR alpha and TCR beta cDNA libraries carried sample barcodes and UMIs. Each CDR3 protein gets one entry after TCRdb re-called the 5' RACE reads with MiXCR. The sample yields about 190,000 distinct CDR3 sequences, about 27% seen once. Study-level results: Several responding clones turned up in pre-infection memory, indicating that cross-reactive memory may have taken part. Whether day 37 second-wave clones are SARS-CoV-2-specific was not confirmed. Clones shrinking from day 15 to 85 showed even CD4/CD8 mixes; later expanders tilted CD4+.

V usage is TRBV5-6 and J usage is TRBJ1-2; no clear D gene. Sequenced sample: PBMCs or a T cell subset sorted from them (not recorded which). This sequence was found in an adult woman who had mild COVID-19 (a few samples of this study predate the infection). Cell type and time point are not known. CDR3 sequence (DNA): TGTGCCAGCAGCTTGGCCCCTCCGACACCCGACTATGGCTACACCTTC. Amino acids: CASSLAPPTPDYGYTF. The full variable domain, rest sourced from reference TRBV5-6 and TRBJ1-2, is DAGVTQSPTHLIKTRGQQVTLRCSPKSGHDTVSWYQQALGQGPQFIFQYYEEEERQRGNFPDRFSGHQFPNYSSELNVNALLLGDSALYLCASSLAPPTPDYGYTFGSGTRLTVV.